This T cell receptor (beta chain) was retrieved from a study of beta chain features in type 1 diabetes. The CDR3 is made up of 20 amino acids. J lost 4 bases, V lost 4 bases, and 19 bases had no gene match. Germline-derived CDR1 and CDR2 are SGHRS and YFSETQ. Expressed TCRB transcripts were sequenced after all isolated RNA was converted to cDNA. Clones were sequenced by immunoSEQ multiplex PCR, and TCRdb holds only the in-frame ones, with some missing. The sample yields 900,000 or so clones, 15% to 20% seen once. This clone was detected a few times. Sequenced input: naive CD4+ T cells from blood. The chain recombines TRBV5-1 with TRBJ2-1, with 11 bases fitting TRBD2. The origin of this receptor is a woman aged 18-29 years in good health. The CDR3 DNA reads TGCGCCAGCAGCGCCCCTAGCGGGAGGAGGATAGCGGAGGGTTACAATGAGCAGTTCTTC. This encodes CASSAPSGRRIAEGYNEQFF.